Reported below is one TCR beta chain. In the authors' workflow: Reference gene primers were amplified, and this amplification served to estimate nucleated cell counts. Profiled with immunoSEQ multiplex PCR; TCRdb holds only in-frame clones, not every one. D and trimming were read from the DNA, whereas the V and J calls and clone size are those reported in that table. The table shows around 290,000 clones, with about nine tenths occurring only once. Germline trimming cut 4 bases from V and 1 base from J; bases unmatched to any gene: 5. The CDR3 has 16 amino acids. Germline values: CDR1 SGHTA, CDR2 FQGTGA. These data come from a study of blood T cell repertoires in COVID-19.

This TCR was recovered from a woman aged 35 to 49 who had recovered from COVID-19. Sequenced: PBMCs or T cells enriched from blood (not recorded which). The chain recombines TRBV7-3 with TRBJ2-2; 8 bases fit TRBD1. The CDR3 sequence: CASSSGGRGNTGELFF. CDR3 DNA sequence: TGTGCCAGCAGCTCAGGGGGCAGGGGGAACACCGGGGAGCTGTTTTTT.